The entry below describes one T cell receptor beta chain. CDR3 length: 14 amino acids. CDR1 and CDR2 from the germline V gene are MNHEY and SVGAGI. The V and J ends lost 0 bases and 7 bases respectively, with 12 bases between them. The entry originates in a study of blood T cell repertoires in COVID-19. Overall study context: Specimens from acute and convalescent COVID-19 originated in the United States, Italy and Spain. Sources were T cells, B-cell-depleted T cells, or PBMCs; the material itself was cDNA or gDNA.

Authors' processing steps: From reference gene primer amplification, estimates of nucleated cell counts were derived. This table comes from immunoSEQ multiplex PCR, and its TCRdb copy is limited to in-frame clones, with some not included. V and J calls plus clone size are reproduced from that table; the DNA served to infer D and trimming. The data show roughly 400,000 clones, 70% to 90% seen once. The participants were between roughly 18 and 100 years old and came from fewer than 25 US areas. The sequence was collected from a woman aged 40-49 years with acute COVID-19. Sequencing was done on a sample of PBMCs or T cells enriched from blood (not recorded which). This chain uses TRBV6-5 with TRBJ1-2, with D perhaps TRBD1 (6 bases). CDR3 amino acids: CASSYSRGRGGYTF. The DNA for the CDR3 is TGTGCCAGCAGTTACTCGAGGGGGAGAGGTGGCTACACCTTC.